One and the same sample provided the 26 T cell receptor beta chains below, sequenced in a study of blood T cells in healthy people across ages. Combining a sample-barcoded 5' primer with a J-beta primer mix, a second PCR ran for 7 to 11 cycles. One entry per CDR3 protein, called by TCRdb with MiXCR from the 5' RACE reads. The data hold approximately 1.5 million distinct CDR3 sequences, with about 31% observed a single time. Sequencing was carried out using blood. These receptors were obtained from a woman in her 30s in good health.

V usage is TRBV13 and J usage is TRBJ2-5; possibly TRBD1 for D (5 bases). Germline V lookup: CDR1 PRHDT, CDR2 FYEKMQ (reference sequence). The CDR3 extends over 16 amino acids. V gave up 1 base and J gave up 3 bases, with 15 bases separating them. CDR3 in DNA: TGTGCCAGCAGCTTAGAAGGGGCCCTCCCCAAAGAGACCCAGTACTTC. Amino acid sequence: CASSLEGALPKETQYF.

The CDR3 DNA sequence: TGTGCCAGCAGCTCGACAACCAGGGGGGCGGACGGCTACACCTTC. Amino acid sequence: CASSSTTRGADGYTF. V and J are TRBV5-4 and TRBJ1-2; 7 bases fit TRBD1. With V trimmed by 3 bases and J by 8 bases, 13 bases remained unmatched. Germline lookup yields CDR1 SGHNT and CDR2 YYREEE (reference sequence). The CDR3 runs 15 residues.

V is TRBV20-1 and J is TRBJ2-7, with TRBD2 matching over 8 bases. The CDR3 is 13 amino acids. Looked up from germline, CDR1 is DFQATT and CDR2 is SNEGSKA (reference sequence). Trimming at V came to 5 bases and at J to 3 bases, leaving 6 bases not matched to a gene. CDR3 nucleotides: TGCAGTGCTCATTCCGGGACTAGCTACGAGCAGTACTTC. As protein: CSAHSGTSYEQYF.

J is TRBJ2-5 and V is TRBV4-2; TRBD1 or TRBD2 may be the D gene (5 bases each). The V gene lost 5 bases and the J gene lost 5 bases, with 18 bases spanning the gap. The CDR3 runs 15 residues. Germline V gene data show CDR1 as LGHNA and CDR2 as YNFKEQ. CDR3 region: CASSGTLKSRETQYF. For the CDR3, the DNA is TGTGCCAGCAGCGGGACGTTAAAGAGCAGGGAGACCCAGTACTTC.

The chain is built from TRBV6-1 and TRBJ2-1; D possibly uses TRBD1 or TRBD2 (5 bases each). The germline CDR1 and CDR2 sequences are MNHNS and SASEGT. Trimming shortened V by 11 bases and J by 0 bases, and 14 bases separated the two germline ends. The CDR3 runs 14 residues. For the CDR3, the DNA is TGTGCCGGGGGTGGGACCAGCTCCTACAATGAGCAGTTCTTC. It translates to CAGGGTSSYNEQFF.

V usage is TRBV28 and J usage is TRBJ2-1, with D possibly called TRBD1 or TRBD2 (6 bases each). Germline assignment: CDR1 MDHEN and CDR2 SYDVKM. V shed 8 bases and J shed 0 bases, with 11 bases lying between them. The CDR3 spans 14 residues. CDR3 nucleotides: TGTGCCAGCCGGGGGCGGGACTCCTACAATGAGCAGTTCTTC. This translates into CASRGRDSYNEQFF. The full variable domain, completed using reference TRBV28 and TRBJ2-1, is DVKVTQSSRYLVKRTGEKVFLECVQDMDHENMFWYRQDPGLGLRLIYFSYDVKMKEKGDIPEGYSVSREKKERFSLILESASTNQTSMYLCASRGRDSYNEQFFGPGTRLTVL.

This clonotype was observed at least ten times. The rearrangement uses TRBV12-3 or TRBV12-4 and TRBJ1-1; D not certain. V dropped 4 bases and J dropped 1 base, with 16 bases sitting between them. CDR3 length: 16 residues. Written as DNA, the CDR3 is TGTGCCAGCAGTTCTTTCCTTTCACACGCGAACACTGAAGCTTTCTTT. Encoded protein: CASSSFLSHANTEAFF.

The J gene is TRBJ2-7, the V gene TRBV6-5; 14 bases are a match to TRBD2. CDR1 is MNHEY and CDR2 is SVGAGI in the germline V gene. V dropped 8 bases and J dropped 4; count of bases not matched to a gene: 7. CDR3 length: 15 amino acids. The CDR3 sequence is CASQLTSGGAYEQYF. CDR3 bases: TGTGCCAGCCAGTTGACTAGCGGGGGGGCTTACGAGCAGTACTTC.

The V and J genes are TRBV7-3 and TRBJ2-3; D gene uncertain. Trimming cost V 0 bases and J 2 bases, with 12 bases left between them. The CDR3 has 16 amino acids. Per the germline V gene, CDR1 is SGHTA and CDR2 is FQGTGA. Written as DNA, the CDR3 is TGTGCCAGCAGCTTAACGGAATTAGTCTTCACAGATACGCAGTATTTT. Its translation: CASSLTELVFTDTQYF.

This clonotype appeared many times. The gene calls are TRBV20-1 and TRBJ2-7; 10 positions agree with TRBD2. After removal of 1 base from V and 0 bases from J, the junction contained 6 bases not matched to a gene. CDR3 length equals 16 residues. Germline CDR1 is DFQATT and CDR2 is SNEGSKA (reference sequence). CDR3 sequence reads: CSARVLAGDSSYEQYF. Written as DNA, the CDR3 is TGCAGTGCTAGAGTCCTAGCGGGGGACTCCTCCTACGAGCAGTACTTC.

This clonotype was seen only a few times. The genes are TRBV6-5 and TRBJ2-6; D ambiguous. The CDR3 extends over 16 amino acids. The V and J ends lost 0 bases and 5 bases respectively, with 11 bases between them. CDR1 and CDR2 (germline): MNHEY, SVGAGI. The CDR3 DNA reads as TGTGCCAGCAGTTACTCCCTCAGTAAATGGGCCAACGTCCTGACTTTC. Translation: CASSYSLSKWANVLTF.

There are a few counts of this clonotype. The chain joins TRBV6-2 or TRBV6-3 to TRBJ2-1, with 7 bases identical to TRBD1. Trimming took 7 bases from V and 3 from J; bases not matched to a gene: 9. Germline assignment: CDR1 MNHEY and CDR2 SVGEGT. The CDR3 sequence is 15 residues long. The CDR3 DNA reads as TGTGCCAGCACCGTAGCCGGGACAGTCTACAATGAGCAGTTCTTC. Its translation: CASTVAGTVYNEQFF.

The chain joins TRBV24-1 to TRBJ2-3; the match to TRBD2 covers 9 bases. The CDR3 covers 16 residues. Trimming at V came to 3 bases and at J to 4 bases, leaving 7 bases not matched to a gene. The V gene's germline CDR1 is KGHDR and CDR2 SFDVKD. The CDR3 region has the DNA TGTGCCACCAGTGATCCAGCGGGAGGTGGAGCAGATACGCAGTATTTT. Protein product: CATSDPAGGGADTQYF.

This clonotype was seen a few times. The rearrangement joins TRBV6-5 to TRBJ1-6; D gene uncertain. Per the germline V gene, CDR1 is MNHEY and CDR2 is SVGAGI. V dropped 0 bases and J dropped 4 bases, with 7 bases sitting between them. This CDR3 contains 15 residues. The CDR3 DNA follows: TGTGCCAGCAGTTACTCTGAGGCTTATAATTCACCCCTCCACTTT. Residues: CASSYSEAYNSPLHF.

The V and J genes are TRBV6-5 and TRBJ2-3; D could derive from TRBD1 or TRBD2 (6 bases each). Germline-derived CDR1 and CDR2 are MNHEY and SVGAGI. This CDR3 region has 13 residues. Deletions cut 8 bases from V and 0 bases from J, with 9 bases between. This CDR3 reads CASVGGSTDTQYF. CDR3 DNA sequence: TGTGCCAGCGTGGGGGGCAGCACAGATACGCAGTATTTT.

Of note for this clonotype: A much larger clone differs by one base, so this may be a read error. The chain joins TRBV29-1 to TRBJ2-1, with D hard to call. The CDR3 covers 18 residues. The germline gives CDR1 SQVTM, CDR2 ANQGSEA. The CDR3 region has the DNA TGCAGCGTTATGGGCAGCCTCGGGTCCTCCAGCTCCCACAATGAGCAGTTCTTC. Protein sequence: CSVMGSLGSSSSHNEQFF.

The V gene is TRBV5-1, the J gene TRBJ2-3; 13 nucleotides match TRBD2. Germline CDR1 and CDR2: SGHRS and YFSETQ. The V segment lost 0 bases and the J segment 10 bases; nucleotides outside the gene matches: 5. CDR3 length: 15 residues. This CDR3 is CASSLGTSGGGAQYF. CDR3 coding DNA: TGCGCCAGCAGCTTGGGGACTAGCGGGGGAGGCGCGCAGTATTTT.

The gene calls are TRBV5-1 and TRBJ2-3; D is ambiguous. The V gene's germline CDR1 is SGHRS and CDR2 YFSETQ. Deletions cut 4 bases from V and 1 base from J, with 10 bases between. There are 14 residues in the CDR3. The CDR3 reads CASSPLLGTDTQYF. The CDR3 DNA reads as TGCGCCAGCAGCCCCCTTTTGGGCACAGATACGCAGTATTTT.

This clonotype was counted only a few times. The V and J genes are TRBV28 and TRBJ2-5; D perhaps matches TRBD2 (6 bases). The germline CDR1 and CDR2 sequences are MDHEN and SYDVKM. This CDR3 has 17 residues. Between the trimmed V and J ends, which lost 0 bases and 4 bases, there was a span of 18 bases. The DNA for the CDR3 is TGTGCCAGCAGTTTATGGTACTCGGAGGGAGGAGGAGAGACCCAGTACTTC. Residues: CASSLWYSEGGGETQYF.

This clonotype was picked up a small number of times. This chain links TRBV3-1 with TRBJ2-7, with D possibly called TRBD1 or TRBD2 (6 bases each). Between the trimmed V and J ends, which lost 4 bases and 2 bases, there was a span of 12 bases. The V gene's germline CDR1 is LGHDT and CDR2 YNNKEL (reference sequence). This CDR3 contains 14 residues. The CDR3, as DNA: TGTGCCAGCAGCCCGGGGGCGGGCCCCTACGAGCAGTACTTC. This sequence encodes CASSPGAGPYEQYF.

The chain combines TRBV20-1 with TRBJ2-7; D possibly corresponds to TRBD2 (6 bases). The ends were cut back, 5 bases at V and 5 bases at J, with 19 bases in the middle. The CDR3 loop spans 14 amino acids. From germline, CDR1 is DFQATT and CDR2 SNEGSKA (reference sequence). CDR3 bases: TGCAGTGCTCTCCGGGGGTCGACTATCGACGAGCAGTACTTC. This sequence encodes CSALRGSTIDEQYF.

This clonotype was seen a handful of times. The CDR3 here is CASSRLPGLSYEQYF. The CDR3 DNA reads TGCGCCAGCAGCCGTCTTCCGGGACTGAGCTACGAGCAGTACTTC. The genes are TRBV5-1 and TRBJ2-7; TRBD2 might be the D (6 bases). V was cut by 4 bases and J by 3 bases, with 17 bases left in between. CDR3 length equals 15 residues. In germline, CDR1 is SGHRS, CDR2 YFSETQ.

This clonotype appeared a few times. This could be a read error, since a much larger clone is one nucleotide away. The gene calls are TRBV29-1 and TRBJ1-2; D ambiguous. Germline V gene data show CDR1 as SQVTM and CDR2 as ANQGSEA. The CDR3 is 12 residues long. The CDR3 DNA sequence: TGCAGCGGTGAACAGAGCGATTATGGCTACACCTTC. Amino acids: CSGEQSDYGYTF.

This clonotype was found a few times. This rearrangement joins TRBV20-1 to TRBJ1-6, with 10 bases that match TRBD1. The CDR3 runs 17 residues. CDR1 is DFQATT, CDR2 SNEGSKA, per germline (reference sequence). With 6 bases clipped from V and 7 bases from J, the junction kept 15 bases outside the gene matches. The CDR3 spells CSAKGDRGHFSNSPLHF. The CDR3 bases are TGCAGTGCGAAGGGGGACAGGGGTCATTTCTCAAATTCACCCCTCCACTTT.

This clonotype was found a few times. V is TRBV25-1 and J is TRBJ2-1; 11 nucleotides agree with TRBD1. The germline V gene encodes CDR1 MGHDK and CDR2 SYGVNS. The CDR3 has 14 amino acids. J gave up 6 bases and V 7 bases, and 5 bases lay outside the gene matches. The CDR3 coding sequence is TGTGCCAGCACTAGGACAGGGGGCCTCAATGAGCAGTTCTTC. It translates to CASTRTGGLNEQFF.

The chain combines TRBV20-1 with TRBJ2-1, with TRBD2 matching 10 bases. This CDR3 has 14 residues. Germline assignment: CDR1 DFQATT and CDR2 SNEGSKA (reference sequence). J gave up 5 bases and V 4 bases, and 5 bases lay outside the gene matches. The CDR3 sequence is CSAKSGRDNNEQFF. CDR3 sequence (DNA): TGCAGTGCTAAAAGCGGGAGGGATAACAATGAGCAGTTCTTC.